Below are 16 T cell receptor beta chains sequenced from a single sample in a study of cytomegalovirus exposure and HLA in healthy donors. PCR employed 60 Vbeta and 13 Jbeta primers. This table comes from immunoSEQ multiplex PCR, and its TCRdb copy is limited to in-frame clones, with some not included. The repertoire holds 100,000 or so clones, with roughly 79% as singletons. Sequenced sample: PBMCs. The receptors shown here come from a man in his forties in good health and CMV-seronegative.

This clone is a singleton in its sample. The CDR3 DNA reads as TGTGCCAGCTCACCGATGGACACCTCCTACGAGCAGTACTTC. This codes for CASSPMDTSYEQYF. The genes are TRBV18 and TRBJ2-7, with D tentatively TRBD1 (5 bases). Per germline, CDR1 KGHSH and CDR2 LQKENI. This CDR3 comprises 14 residues. The V and J ends lost 3 bases and 0 bases respectively, with 9 bases between them.

V usage is TRBV5-8 and J usage is TRBJ1-5; D remains unclear. The germline V and J ends were trimmed by 0 bases and 5 bases, with 18 bases remaining between them. The CDR3 spans 17 residues. Germline CDR1 reads SGHTS; CDR2 reads YDEGEE. The CDR3 reads CASSLELTAQNHQPQHF. The CDR3 nucleotides read TGTGCCAGCAGCTTGGAGTTAACAGCCCAAAACCATCAGCCCCAGCATTTT.

This clone has only a few counts. CDR3 nucleotide sequence: TGTGCCAGCAGTGATGGGACATTGAGGGACGAGCAGTACTTC. Amino acids: CASSDGTLRDEQYF. The rearrangement joins TRBV2 to TRBJ2-7; perhaps TRBD1 as D (6 bases). The CDR3 totals 14 residues. CDR1 and CDR2 (germline): SNHLY, FYNNEI. Deletions cut 3 bases from V and 5 bases from J, with 14 bases between. The full variable domain, with the rest looked up from reference TRBV2 and TRBJ2-7, is EPEVTQTPSHQVTQMGQEVILRCVPISNHLYFYWYRQILGQKVEFLVSFYNNEISEKSEIFDDQFSVERPDGSNFTLKIRSTKLEDSAMYFCASSDGTLRDEQYFGPGTRLTVT.

The chain uses TRBV30 and TRBJ2-7; 12 nucleotides agree with TRBD2. The V and J ends lost 1 base and 3 bases, in that order; junction bases with no gene match: 4. The CDR3 has 15 residues. Germline-derived CDR1 and CDR2 are GTSNPN and SVGIG (reference sequence). CDR3 bases: TGTGCCTGGAGTGCCCGACTAGCGGGAGTCTACGAGCAGTACTTC. This translates into CAWSARLAGVYEQYF.

The chain links TRBV2 to TRBJ1-2; D remains ambiguous. Germline V gene sequence: CDR1 SNHLY, CDR2 FYNNEI. The length of the CDR3 is 12 residues. Trimming cost V 2 bases and J 8 bases, with 9 bases left between them. The CDR3 here is CASSENHSGYTF. The CDR3 nucleotides are TGTGCCAGCAGTGAAAACCACTCGGGCTACACCTTC.

The chain recombines TRBV25-1 with TRBJ1-3; D is unclear. Germline loops: CDR1 MGHDK, CDR2 SYGVNS. The CDR3 totals 14 residues. With 4 bases removed from V and 0 bases from J, the gap between germline ends came to 7 bases. The CDR3 sequence: CASSAMSSGNTIYF. DNA of the CDR3: TGTGCCAGCAGTGCCATGAGCTCTGGAAACACCATATATTTT.

This chain uses TRBV28 with TRBJ1-4; D uncertain. Germline CDR1 is MDHEN and CDR2 is SYDVKM. The CDR3 totals 16 residues. V lost 4 bases and J lost 2, with 14 bases in between. The CDR3: CASSSITSVTNEKLFF. The CDR3 region has the DNA TGTGCCAGCAGTTCAATCACAAGCGTTACTAATGAAAAACTGTTTTTT.

This sequence joins TRBV9 and TRBJ1-4, with D possibly matching TRBD1 (5 bases). V was cut by 0 bases and J by 7 bases, with 16 bases left in between. Germline-derived CDR1 and CDR2 are SGDLS and YYNGEE. This CDR3 contains 16 residues. CDR3 sequence reads: CASSVEYGATGEKLFF. The CDR3 DNA reads as TGTGCCAGCAGCGTAGAATATGGGGCGACGGGTGAAAAACTGTTTTTT.

In nucleotides, the CDR3 is TGTGCCAGCAGCTTAGAGGGGGGTTGGGGCAATCAGCCCCAGCATTTT. As protein: CASSLEGGWGNQPQHF. The chain combines TRBV11-2 with TRBJ1-5; D is possibly TRBD1 (5 bases). The CDR3 spans 16 residues. Trimming took off 0 bases at V and 2 bases at J, with 11 bases between the two ends. Germline CDR1 is SGHAT and CDR2 is FQNNGV. Drawing the rest from reference TRBV11-2 and TRBJ1-5, the complete variable domain is EAGVAQSPRYKIIEKRQSVAFWCNPISGHATLYWYQQILGQGPKLLIQFQNNGVVDDSQLPKDRFSAERLKGVDSTLKIQPAKLEDSAVYLCASSLEGGWGNQPQHFGDGTRLSIL.

This chain joins TRBV12-2 and TRBJ2-5; the table names TRBD2, a call not compared with the DNA. TRBV12-2 is reported as a pseudogene. The length of the CDR3 is 18 residues. CDR3 coding DNA: TGTGCAAGTCATAAAGAACGTAAGACTAGCGGGAATGTGGAGACCCAGTACTTC. It encodes CASHKERKTSGNVETQYF.

V and J are TRBV2 and TRBJ2-3; 9 bases agree with TRBD1. The CDR3 has 15 amino acids. Per the germline V gene, CDR1 is SNHLY and CDR2 is FYNNEI. The ends lost 6 bases at V and 0 bases at J; junction bases unmatched: 4. CDR3 sequence (DNA): TGTGCCAGCAGCGGACAGGGGCTCAGCACAGATACGCAGTATTTT. It specifies CASSGQGLSTDTQYF. Full variable domain (rest looked up from reference TRBV2 and TRBJ2-3): EPEVTQTPSHQVTQMGQEVILRCVPISNHLYFYWYRQILGQKVEFLVSFYNNEISEKSEIFDDQFSVERPDGSNFTLKIRSTKLEDSAMYFCASSGQGLSTDTQYFGPGTRLTVL.

The gene calls are TRBV7-3 and TRBJ2-7, with 7 nucleotides matching TRBD2. Germline V gene sequence: CDR1 SGHTA, CDR2 FQGTGA. There are 14 residues in the CDR3. Germline trimming cut 3 bases from V and 5 bases from J; bases unmatched to any gene: 7. The CDR3 sequence: CASSLDQRGHEQYF. The CDR3 DNA reads TGTGCCAGCAGCTTGGACCAGCGGGGCCACGAGCAGTACTTC.

The rearrangement uses TRBV6-1 and TRBJ2-5; no clear D gene. This CDR3 region has 13 residues. The germline V gene has CDR1 MNHNS and CDR2 SASEGT. Trimming removed 3 bases at V and 5 bases at J, with 10 bases between. Written as DNA, the CDR3 is TGTGCCAGCAGTGATTTAAATGCGGAGACCCAGTACTTC. Protein: CASSDLNAETQYF.

V is TRBV5-6 and J is TRBJ1-2, with D possibly being TRBD1 (5 bases). Per the germline V gene, CDR1 is SGHDT and CDR2 is YYEEEE. The CDR3 extends over 13 amino acids. V was shortened by 5 bases and J by 7 bases, with 15 bases between the two germline ends. The CDR3 sequence: CASRSDSLGGYTF. CDR3 bases: TGTGCCAGCAGATCTGACAGCCTAGGTGGCTACACCTTC.

The V call is TRBV28, the J call TRBJ1-4, with D unresolved. Germline V lookup: CDR1 MDHEN, CDR2 SYDVKM. With 5 bases removed from V and 0 bases from J, the gap between germline ends came to 10 bases. The CDR3 extends over 15 amino acids. The DNA of the CDR3 is TGTGCCAGCAGTACCCCCCTAACAACTAATGAAAAACTGTTTTTT. It is translated as CASSTPLTTNEKLFF. Variable domain in full (rest from reference TRBV28 and TRBJ1-4): DVKVTQSSRYLVKRTGEKVFLECVQDMDHENMFWYRQDPGLGLRLIYFSYDVKMKEKGDIPEGYSVSREKKERFSLILESASTNQTSMYLCASSTPLTTNEKLFFGSGTQLSVL.

V gene TRBV5-6 combines with J gene TRBJ2-3; TRBD2 matches at 7 bases. V shed 4 bases, J shed 1 base, and the junction held 6 bases outside the gene matches. The CDR3 sequence is 15 residues long. Germline assignment: CDR1 SGHDT and CDR2 YYEEEE. This CDR3 reads CASSAVTSGTDTQYF. In DNA, the CDR3 is TGTGCCAGCAGCGCAGTAACTAGCGGCACAGATACGCAGTATTTT.